The rows below give T cell receptor beta chains drawn from one sample of a study of T-cell memory formation after mild COVID-19. In TCRdb, the 5' RACE reads were re-called with MiXCR into one record per CDR3 protein. This table has around 130,000 distinct CDR3 sequences, approximately 16% appearing once. Material for sequencing was PBMCs or a T cell subset sorted from them (not recorded which). These receptor sequences come from an adult woman who had mild COVID-19 (a few samples of this study predate the infection). Cell type and time point are not known. CDR3s leave out the opening cysteine and the closing phenylalanine or tryptophan.

V gene	J gene	CDR3 protein
TRBV3-1	TRBJ2-4	ASSPGVWGGVAKNIQY
TRBV7-2	TRBJ2-7	ASSLVWLAGEAYEQY
TRBV24-1	TRBJ2-5	ATSESTGFETQY
TRBV5-4	TRBJ1-2	ASSRGYREDSYT
TRBV12-3/TRBV12-4	TRBJ1-4	ASSWSASGNEKLF
TRBV29-1	TRBJ1-4	SVSGTGAFATNEKLF
TRBV5-6	TRBJ1-5	ASSPGPGQPQH
TRBV12-3/TRBV12-4	TRBJ1-5	ASSLRGLNQPQH
TRBV3-1	TRBJ2-5	ASSQDRVAGETQY
TRBV19	TRBJ1-5	ASSIPGYFQPQH
TRBV6-5	TRBJ2-7	ASSYWGRVEQY
TRBV15	TRBJ2-7	ATSRDGGTIGEQY
TRBV20-1	TRBJ2-7	SASMTGLSSSYEQY
TRBV3-1	TRBJ1-1	ASSPWTGGRNTEAF
TRBV29-1	TRBJ1-4	SAAVQWSREKLF
TRBV12-3/TRBV12-4	TRBJ2-2	ASRTSGGWIGELF
TRBV12-3/TRBV12-4	TRBJ2-1	ASSFLRAGDNEQF
TRBV9	TRBJ1-2	ASSDDRGGNYGYT
TRBV12-3/TRBV12-4	TRBJ1-3	ASSFFSGSGNTIY
TRBV12-3/TRBV12-4	TRBJ2-1	ASSLASGGAYEQF
TRBV5-1	TRBJ2-3	ASSLASDTQY
TRBV7-6	TRBJ1-6	ASSWSGTEPANNSPLH
TRBV10-3	TRBJ1-1	AISESGGDYTEAF
TRBV7-2	TRBJ1-1	ASSLSSGRGYRYTEAF
TRBV29-1	TRBJ2-7	SAIGDRPAEQY
TRBV6-2/TRBV6-3	TRBJ2-1	ASTDRVAYNEQF
TRBV10-3	TRBJ2-5	AISESYPGTQY
TRBV7-9	TRBJ2-3	ASSPLDTQY
TRBV19	TRBJ2-1	ASSALGTSGRNEQF
TRBV6-2/TRBV6-3	TRBJ1-5	ASSSAFGNQPQH
TRBV6-6	TRBJ2-3	ASTALLILRDTDTQY
TRBV12-3/TRBV12-4	TRBJ1-2	ASSALTGSVNGYT
TRBV11-2	TRBJ2-2	ASSLFRAGEDTGELF
TRBV7-3	TRBJ2-6	ASSPDPWSAPGANVLT
TRBV6-1	TRBJ2-5	ASSPGLALETQY
TRBV9	TRBJ2-3	ASRRGRGTTDTQY
TRBV5-1	TRBJ2-1	ASSLDTNSYNEQF
TRBV4-1	TRBJ1-1	ASSQAILGLAEAF
TRBV27	TRBJ2-3	ASRGLDFLTDTQY
TRBV5-4	TRBJ2-1	ASSFSGWMGLAGYNEQF